This TCR beta chain was documented in a study of cytomegalovirus exposure and HLA in healthy donors. Study conclusions and caveats: Productive status was seen about 90% or about 30% of the time for most TCR beta V segments in an earlier analysis.

Healthy bone marrow donors formed the donor group. PCR involved 60 Vbeta and 13 Jbeta primers. The repertoire was sequenced with immunoSEQ multiplex PCR; TCRdb's copy has only in-frame clones and lacks some. The table lists about 98,000 clones, 74% of them singletons. This clone was seen a few times. Its antigen is unidentified. Material: PBMCs. The clonotype was recovered from a male donor in good health and CMV-seronegative.

Written as DNA, the CDR3 is TGTGCCAGTAGTATTATTCGAGGACTTCGGAACACCGGGGAGCTGTTTTTT. Translating it yields CASSIIRGLRNTGELFF. The chain is built from TRBV19 and TRBJ2-2; tentative D call: TRBD2 (5 bases). CDR3 length: 17 amino acids. The germline CDR1 and CDR2 sequences are LNHDA and SQIVND (reference sequence). The V end was cut by 3 bases, the J end by 1 base, with 15 bases between.